This is a list of T cell receptor beta chains from one sample in a study of human T cells and chemical hapten exposure. TCRdb processed the RACE reads anew with MiXCR; each CDR3 protein has one entry. Among some 180,000 distinct CDR3 sequences listed, 20% to 25% were seen once. The sample here was whole blood, taken in connection with sensitization to the hapten diphenylcyclopropenone (DPC). The receptors were sampled from a woman between 50 and 59 years old with alopecia areata. Some clones in this sample may be carry-over from other donors' samples. Each CDR3 is given with its conserved first and last residue. A D gene is named only where the DNA matches it firmly. Clone size is not always given. Where it is, it says once, few, many or a class for expanded clones.

v_gene	abundance	d_gene	j_gene	CDR3aa	CDR3nt
TRBV20-1	few	TRBD1	TRBJ1-6	CSARDSDRLDSPLHF	TGCAGTGCTAGAGATTCGGACAGGTTGGATTCACCCCTCCACTTT
TRBV20-1	few	TRBD2	TRBJ2-3	CSALGLAGDEDTQYF	TGCAGTGCCCTGGGACTAGCGGGAGATGAAGATACGCAGTATTTT
TRBV11-2	many	.	TRBJ2-7	CASSLGQGRAYEQYF	TGTGCCAGCAGCTTAGGGCAGGGTCGAGCCTACGAGCAGTACTTC
TRBV29-1	few	.	TRBJ1-1	CSVTPGLMNTEAFF	TGCAGCGTGACCCCAGGACTGATGAACACTGAAGCTTTCTTT
TRBV13	.	TRBD2	TRBJ2-1	CASRPGLAASNEQFF	TGTGCCAGCAGACCCGGACTAGCGGCTTCCAATGAGCAGTTCTTC
TRBV20-1	few	TRBD1	TRBJ2-3	CSASPLTGDTDTQYF	TGCAGTGCTAGTCCCCTAACAGGGGATACAGATACGCAGTATTTT
TRBV20-1	.	.	TRBJ1-3	CSARGPGGGGNTIYF	TGCAGTGCTAGAGGACCCGGGGGTGGTGGAAACACCATATATTTT
TRBV28	many	.	TRBJ1-1	CASRGRPEAFF	TGTGCCAGCAGGGGGAGACCTGAAGCTTTCTTT
TRBV25-1	few	.	TRBJ2-2	CASRPGRNTGELFF	TGTGCCTCTAGACCGGGGAGGAACACCGGGGAGCTGTTTTTT
TRBV25-1	many	.	TRBJ2-7	CASGRESPYEQYF	TGTGCCAGTGGGCGGGAATCCCCCTACGAGCAGTACTTC
TRBV4-2	.	.	TRBJ2-1	CASSQGRAGEQFF	TGTGCCAGCAGCCAAGGCCGCGCGGGAGAGCAGTTCTTC
TRBV6-1	few	TRBD2	TRBJ2-1	CASSGLAGFVNEQFF	TGTGCCAGCAGTGGACTAGCGGGGTTTGTCAATGAGCAGTTCTTC
TRBV11-2	.	.	TRBJ1-2	CASKRTRGQGGYGYTF	TGTGCCAGCAAACGAACGCGGGGGCAGGGAGGCTATGGCTACACCTTC
TRBV7-2	.	TRBD2	TRBJ2-3	CASSLVWGGTDTQYF	TGTGCCAGCAGCTTAGTGTGGGGGGGAACAGATACGCAGTATTTT
TRBV29-1	.	.	TRBJ2-7	CSVELSTRASYEQYF	TGCAGCGTTGAACTTTCAACCAGGGCATCCTACGAGCAGTACTTC
TRBV12-3/TRBV12-4	.	.	TRBJ1-6	CASSQGNNSPLHF	TGTGCCAGCAGTCAAGGGAATAATTCACCCCTCCACTTT